These T cell receptor beta chains were read from a single sample in a study of cytomegalovirus exposure and HLA in healthy donors. The protocol was immunoSEQ multiplex PCR, while the TCRdb copy is restricted to in-frame clones and leaves out a portion. Found here are around 150,000 clones, approximately 62% of them singletons; the top ten hold more than 1.5%. The source material was PBMCs. Receptor source: a human donor in good health. CDR3s include the opening cysteine and the closing phenylalanine or tryptophan. D genes are given only for firm matches. A row's size may be missing; if present it is once, few, many or a size class.

abundance	v_gene	d_gene	j_gene	len	CDR3nt	CDR3aa
.	TRBV18	TRBD2	TRBJ2-7	15	TGTGCCAGCTCACCACCCGGGAGCGGGATCTACGAGCAGTACTTC	CASSPPGSGIYEQYF
.	TRBV11-3	.	TRBJ2-7	14	TGTGCCAGCAGCTCCGGGACTCCCTCCTACGAGCAGTACTTC	CASSSGTPSYEQYF
.	TRBV4-1	.	TRBJ2-1	15	TGCGCCAGCAGCCACCTCTCGGGCGGGACCAATGAGCAGTTCTTC	CASSHLSGGTNEQFF
.	TRBV27	.	TRBJ2-6	16	TGTGCCAGCAGTTTAATGTTCCGCTCTGGGGCCAACGTCCTGACTTTC	CASSLMFRSGANVLTF
.	TRBV4-1	TRBD2	TRBJ2-1	15	TGCGCCAGCAGCCAAGAACGCGGGACTAGAAATGAGCAGTTCTTC	CASSQERGTRNEQFF
.	TRBV5-5	.	TRBJ2-3	15	TGTGCCAGCAGCTTAATAGGACAGAGCACAGATACGCAGTATTTT	CASSLIGQSTDTQYF
few	TRBV5-6	TRBD2	TRBJ2-3	14	TGTGCCAGCAGCTTGCTAGCGGGGGGAGCGACGCAGTATTTT	CASSLLAGGATQYF
.	TRBV27	.	TRBJ2-1	14	TGTGCCAGCAGTCTCGGGGTGCCGGGCAATGAGCAGTTCTTC	CASSLGVPGNEQFF
.	TRBV6-5	TRBD1	TRBJ1-1	14	TGTGCCAGCAGTGAAGTTTCACAGGGGTCTGAAGCTTTCTTT	CASSEVSQGSEAFF
few	TRBV27	.	TRBJ1-5	16	TGTGCCAGCAGTTTATTTGGGGCGTCGGGCAATCAGCCCCAGCATTTT	CASSLFGASGNQPQHF
.	TRBV19	.	TRBJ1-6	14	TGTGCCAGTAGTCACAGGCAGGTTGGCTCACCCCTCCACTTT	CASSHRQVGSPLHF
.	TRBV11-2	TRBD2	TRBJ2-7	14	TGTGCCAGCAGTGGGAGCGGGAGGTTAGTGGAGCAGTACTTC	CASSGSGRLVEQYF
.	TRBV7-9	.	TRBJ2-2	12	TGTGCCAGCACCCCGGAGGGCGGGGAGCTGTTTTTT	CASTPEGGELFF
once	TRBV5-8	TRBD1	TRBJ2-7	13	TGTGCCAGCAGCTCGGACAGGGCCTACGAGCAGTACTTC	CASSSDRAYEQYF
.	TRBV4-3	TRBD2	TRBJ2-1	15	TGCGCCAGCAGCCTTGGACTAGCGGAGAATAATGAGCAGTTCTTC	CASSLGLAENNEQFF
.	TRBV9	.	TRBJ1-5	15	TGTGCCAGCAGCGTAGGTACAGGAAAATATCAGCCCCAGCATTTT	CASSVGTGKYQPQHF
.	TRBV28	.	TRBJ2-5	16	TGTGCCAGCAGCGTCGGACAAGGGTCCCCGCAAGAGACCCAGTACTTC	CASSVGQGSPQETQYF
few	TRBV4-2	TRBD2	TRBJ2-3	16	TGTGCCAGCAGCCAAGAGTGGGCTAGCGGGGAAGATACGCAGTATTTT	CASSQEWASGEDTQYF
.	TRBV9	TRBD1	TRBJ1-5	15	TGTGCCAGCAGCCTAGGACAGGGCCTCAATCAGCCCCAGCATTTT	CASSLGQGLNQPQHF
.	TRBV27	.	TRBJ2-2	14	TGTGCCAGCAGTTTTGGCGGAAACACCGGGGAGCTGTTTTTT	CASSFGGNTGELFF
.	TRBV9	TRBD1	TRBJ1-4	15	TGTGCCAGCAGCGGGGGACGGACAGGAGGGGAAAAACTGTTTTTT	CASSGGRTGGEKLFF
.	TRBV7-2	.	TRBJ2-5	15	TGTGCCAGCAGCGCGACTAGGGACCAGTGGGAGACCCAGTACTTC	CASSATRDQWETQYF
.	TRBV11-3	TRBD1	TRBJ2-3	15	TGTGCCAGCAGCCCGGACAGGGTAGCATCAGATACGCAGTATTTT	CASSPDRVASDTQYF
.	TRBV7-2	TRBD2	TRBJ2-2	17	TGTGCCAGCAGCTTGCCCCCGGGGGGAGAGAACACCGGGGAGCTGTTTTTT	CASSLPPGGENTGELFF
.	TRBV5-1	.	TRBJ2-1	18	TGCGCCAGCAGCTTGATAAAAAACCTTGGGACAACCTACAATGAGCAGTTCTTC	CASSLIKNLGTTYNEQFF
.	TRBV9	.	TRBJ2-1	14	TGTGCCAGCAGCGTAGACGGGAATAGCAATGAGCAGTTCTTC	CASSVDGNSNEQFF
.	TRBV28	.	TRBJ2-1	14	TGTGCCAGCAGTTTATGGGAGAGAAATTTAGAGCAGTTCTTC	CASSLWERNLEQFF
few	TRBV23-1	.	TRBJ2-5	12	TGCGCCAGTACCCGGAGGGTAGAGACCCAGTACTTC	CASTRRVETQYF
few	TRBV7-8	.	TRBJ1-1	14	TGTGCCAGCAGCTTAGCAGGGGTTAACACTGAAGCTTTCTTT	CASSLAGVNTEAFF
.	TRBV5-8	.	TRBJ2-7	15	TGTGCCAGCAGCTTGCCAGGGTGGATCTCCTACGAGCAGTACTTC	CASSLPGWISYEQYF
.	TRBV9	.	TRBJ2-2	15	TGTGCCAGCAGCGTAGTGCCAGGGGGGTCCGGGGAGCTGTTTTTT	CASSVVPGGSGELFF
.	TRBV13	TRBD2	TRBJ2-7	16	TGTGCCAGCAGCCAAAACGATGGGGAGGGAGCCTACGAGCAGTACTTC	CASSQNDGEGAYEQYF
.	TRBV28	.	TRBJ2-6	15	TGTGCCAGCAGTCCTCAGGACTCTGGGGCCAACGTCCTGACTTTC	CASSPQDSGANVLTF
.	TRBV27	.	TRBJ1-2	14	TGTGCCAGCAGTTCGCAAGGCCAGGGTCATGGCTACACCTTC	CASSSQGQGHGYTF